A selection of T cell receptor beta chains follows, all from one sample in a study of CD8+ T cells in alopecia areata. Repertoires were generated with immunoSEQ multiplex PCR, while TCRdb's copy carries only in-frame clones and drops some. This sample yields 65,000 to 95,000 clones, of which roughly 50% are seen a single time; approximately 5.3% belongs to the top ten. The sample taken for sequencing was NKG2D-high CD8+ T cells sorted from blood. The source of these receptors is a human donor with alopecia areata. Each CDR3 is given with its conserved first and last residue. The D gene is left open where the match is weak. Clone size appears in some rows only: once, few, many, or a class for an expanded clone.

j_gene | v_gene | d_gene | abundance | CDR3aa | CDR3nt
TRBJ2-1 | TRBV29-1 | TRBD2 | NA | CSVVDSGRFANNEQFF | TGCAGCGTTGTGGATAGCGGGAGGTTCGCCAACAATGAGCAGTTCTTC
TRBJ2-7 | TRBV29-1 | NA | once | CSVAVRGYEQYF | TGCAGCGTTGCAGTCAGGGGCTACGAGCAGTACTTC
TRBJ2-2 | TRBV18 | NA | NA | CASSPPGGELFF | TGTGCCAGCTCCCCACCAGGCGGGGAGCTGTTTTTT
TRBJ2-7 | TRBV28 | TRBD1 | few | CASSSYYRDRGHEQYF | TGTGCCAGCAGCTCCTACTACCGGGACAGGGGACACGAGCAGTACTTC
TRBJ2-7 | TRBV7-6 | NA | few | CASSLEGFHEQYF | TGTGCCAGCAGCTTAGAGGGTTTCCACGAGCAGTACTTC
TRBJ2-1 | TRBV12-5 | NA | NA | CASGLVLGDYNEQFF | TGTGCTAGTGGTTTGGTACTCGGGGACTACAATGAGCAGTTCTTC
TRBJ1-1 | TRBV4-1 | NA | NA | CASSPLQNMNTEAFF | TGCGCCAGCAGCCCATTACAGAATATGAACACTGAAGCTTTCTTT
TRBJ1-2 | TRBV28 | TRBD1 | NA | CASRPPGGWDYGYTF | TGTGCCAGCCGACCCCCAGGGGGATGGGATTATGGCTACACCTTC
TRBJ2-6 | TRBV2 | NA | NA | CAITSRAMGPGANVLTF | TGTGCCATCACAAGCAGGGCCATGGGCCCTGGGGCCAACGTCCTGACTTTC
TRBJ2-1 | TRBV5-4 | TRBD1 | NA | CASSPNPGQGQNEQFF | TGTGCCAGCAGCCCAAATCCGGGACAGGGACAGAATGAGCAGTTCTTC
TRBJ2-1 | TRBV28 | NA | NA | CASSFQGYGVGTFF | TGTGCCAGCAGTTTCCAGGGTTATGGGGTCGGCACGTTCTTC
TRBJ2-7 | TRBV29-1 | NA | few | CSVEDFGTSYEQYF | TGCAGCGTTGAAGATTTTGGTACATCCTACGAGCAGTACTTC
TRBJ2-7 | TRBV6-6 | NA | NA | CASTYLGSYEQYF | TGTGCCAGCACCTACCTAGGATCCTACGAGCAGTACTTC
TRBJ2-7 | TRBV28 | NA | few | CASSLRGGDYEQYF | TGTGCCAGCAGTTTAAGGGGGGGAGATTACGAGCAGTACTTC
TRBJ2-3 | TRBV9 | TRBD2 | NA | CASSVEDGGARTQYF | TGTGCCAGCAGCGTAGAGGACGGGGGGGCGAGAACGCAGTATTTT
TRBJ2-1 | TRBV27 | NA | NA | CASSPQQGSEQFF | TGTGCCAGCAGTCCGCAACAGGGCAGTGAGCAGTTCTTC
TRBJ2-7 | TRBV5-6 | NA | NA | CASSPPGLEAYEQYF | TGTGCCAGCAGTCCACCGGGACTCGAAGCCTACGAGCAGTACTTC
TRBJ1-1 | TRBV30 | NA | NA | CACLTGWTEAFF | TGTGCCTGTTTGACAGGATGGACTGAAGCTTTCTTT
TRBJ2-3 | TRBV6-6 | NA | NA | CASSDYTDTQYF | TGTGCCAGCAGTGATTACACAGATACGCAGTATTTT
TRBJ2-1 | TRBV28 | NA | few | CASILHDEQFF | TGTGCCAGCATCCTCCACGATGAGCAGTTCTTC
TRBJ1-4 | TRBV29-1 | TRBD1 | NA | CSPRDRVEEKLFF | TGCAGCCCGAGGGACAGGGTCGAGGAAAAACTGTTTTTT
TRBJ2-3 | TRBV13 | TRBD2 | NA | CASSEGTSGGAGDTQYF | TGTGCCAGCAGCGAAGGTACTAGCGGGGGTGCAGGAGATACGCAGTATTTT
TRBJ1-2 | TRBV29-1 | TRBD1 | NA | CSVEDHQGGSNYGYTF | TGCAGCGTTGAAGATCACCAGGGGGGATCCAACTATGGCTACACCTTC
TRBJ2-3 | TRBV4-1 | TRBD2 | NA | CASSQDLAGIDTQYF | TGCGCCAGCAGCCAAGATTTAGCGGGGATAGATACGCAGTATTTT
TRBJ2-5 | TRBV29-1 | NA | few | CSVEGVEETQYF | TGCAGCGTTGAGGGGGTTGAGGAGACCCAGTACTTC
TRBJ2-1 | TRBV6-5 | TRBD2 | NA | CASSSGLATYNEQFF | TGTGCCAGCAGTTCGGGACTAGCGACCTACAATGAGCAGTTCTTC
TRBJ2-7 | TRBV5-1 | NA | NA | CASSWEQGGYEQYF | TGCGCCAGCAGCTGGGAACAGGGCGGGTACGAGCAGTACTTC
TRBJ2-3 | TRBV29-1 | NA | NA | CSVVRGYTDTQYF | TGCAGCGTTGTGAGGGGCTACACAGATACGCAGTATTTT
TRBJ1-1 | TRBV27 | NA | NA | CASSLGQSTEAFF | TGTGCCAGCAGTTTGGGCCAGAGCACTGAAGCTTTCTTT
TRBJ1-1 | TRBV27 | NA | NA | CASSLGVPNTEAFF | TGTGCCAGCAGTTTAGGGGTCCCGAACACTGAAGCTTTCTTT
TRBJ1-4 | TRBV7-9 | NA | few | CASSSTDRLFF | TGTGCCAGCAGCTCTACGGACAGACTGTTTTTT
TRBJ2-5 | TRBV14 | NA | NA | CASSQGGETQYF | TGTGCCAGCAGCCAAGGAGGAGAGACCCAGTACTTC
TRBJ1-1 | TRBV4-2 | TRBD1 | NA | CASGQGVGTEAFF | TGTGCCAGCGGACAGGGGGTGGGCACTGAAGCTTTCTTT
TRBJ1-2 | TRBV29-1 | TRBD1 | NA | CSDTGQNYGYTF | TGCAGCGATACGGGACAGAACTATGGCTACACCTTC
TRBJ2-3 | TRBV30 | TRBD1 | once | CAWGRQGSDTQYF | TGTGCCTGGGGTCGACAGGGATCAGATACGCAGTATTTT
TRBJ2-2 | TRBV6-5 | NA | medium-sized | CASSTHHTGELFF | TGTGCCAGCAGTACCCACCACACCGGGGAGCTGTTTTTT
TRBJ2-7 | TRBV29-1 | NA | NA | CSVEDLPSSEYF | TGCAGCGTCGAAGATCTGCCTAGTTCAGAGTACTTC
TRBJ2-2 | TRBV30 | NA | NA | CAWTYTGELFF | TGTGCCTGGACGTACACCGGGGAGCTGTTTTTT
TRBJ2-7 | TRBV5-1 | NA | NA | CASSLVGGEYYEQYF | TGCGCCAGCAGCTTGGTCGGCGGGGAGTACTACGAGCAGTACTTC
TRBJ2-3 | TRBV23-1 | TRBD2 | few | CASSRRTSGSFDTQYF | TGCGCCAGCAGTCGAAGGACTAGCGGGAGTTTTGATACGCAGTATTTT
TRBJ1-2 | TRBV7-9 | NA | NA | CASREGPGYTF | TGTGCCAGCAGAGAAGGGCCGGGCTACACCTTC
TRBJ1-2 | TRBV28 | TRBD1 | few | CASSFTGTASYGYTF | TGTGCCAGCAGCTTCACCGGGACAGCCTCCTATGGCTACACCTTC